These T cell receptor beta chains were read from a single sample in a study of breast tumors, draining lymph nodes, adjacent tissues. TCRdb re-analysed the multiplex PCR reads in MiXCR, keeping a single row per CDR3 protein. The repertoire holds under 300,000 distinct CDR3 sequences, with under 35% as singletons. The sequencing sample was made of axillary lymph node tissue. These receptor sequences come from a female donor with breast cancer. Some clones in this sample may be carry-over from other donors' samples. Both conserved end residues are part of each CDR3. Fields, in order: clone size, V gene, J gene, D gene, CDR3 protein, CDR3 DNA. A D gene is named only where the DNA matches it firmly. Only some rows state a clone size, as once, few, many or a class for expanded clones.

abundance: -
v_gene: TRBV6-5
j_gene: TRBJ2-1
d_gene: TRBD1
CDR3aa: CASSLPFDRGSYNEQFF
CDR3nt: TGTGCCAGCAGTTTACCATTCGACAGGGGGTCTTACAATGAGCAGTTCTTC

abundance: -
v_gene: TRBV5-1
j_gene: TRBJ2-7
d_gene: TRBD2
CDR3aa: CASSDWTSGRSAREQYF
CDR3nt: TGCGCCAGCAGCGACTGGACTAGCGGGAGGAGCGCGAGGGAGCAGTACTTC

abundance: many
v_gene: TRBV9
j_gene: TRBJ2-3
d_gene: TRBD2
CDR3aa: CASSATELAGVTDTQYF
CDR3nt: TGTGCCAGCAGCGCAACGGAACTAGCGGGAGTTACAGATACGCAGTATTTT

abundance: many
v_gene: TRBV7-2
j_gene: TRBJ2-1
d_gene: TRBD2
CDR3aa: CASSLGPSGTITMDEQFF
CDR3nt: TGTGCCAGCAGCTTAGGGCCTAGCGGGACCATTACGATGGATGAGCAGTTCTTC

abundance: many
v_gene: TRBV12-5
j_gene: TRBJ2-1
d_gene: -
CDR3aa: CASRARGGNEQFF
CDR3nt: TGTGCTAGTCGCGCACGGGGTGGTAATGAGCAGTTCTTC

abundance: -
v_gene: TRBV6-2/TRBV6-3
j_gene: TRBJ1-2
d_gene: -
CDR3aa: CASSPGSTYGYTF
CDR3nt: TGTGCCAGCAGTCCGGGCAGCACCTATGGCTACACCTTC

abundance: many
v_gene: TRBV7-7
j_gene: TRBJ2-1
d_gene: TRBD1
CDR3aa: CASSPTENTGVGEQFF
CDR3nt: TGTGCTAGCAGCCCAACGGAAAACACAGGGGTCGGGGAGCAGTTCTTC

abundance: -
v_gene: TRBV20-1
j_gene: TRBJ2-5
d_gene: TRBD2
CDR3aa: CSARLARGGGGTQYF
CDR3nt: TGCAGTGCCCGACTAGCGAGGGGGGGCGGGGGGACCCAGTACTTC

abundance: few
v_gene: TRBV5-1
j_gene: TRBJ2-4
d_gene: TRBD1
CDR3aa: CASSLLGTGENIQYF
CDR3nt: TGCGCCAGCAGCTTACTAGGGACAGGGGAAAACATTCAGTACTTC

abundance: few
v_gene: TRBV3-1
j_gene: TRBJ2-3
d_gene: -
CDR3aa: CASSQAWTGDTQYF
CDR3nt: TGTGCCAGCAGCCAAGCTTGGACGGGAGATACGCAGTATTTT

abundance: -
v_gene: TRBV5-8
j_gene: TRBJ2-1
d_gene: TRBD1
CDR3aa: CASSLTGAGENEQFF
CDR3nt: TGTGCCAGCAGCTTGACAGGGGCCGGGGAGAATGAGCAGTTCTTC

abundance: many
v_gene: TRBV10-3
j_gene: TRBJ1-5
d_gene: -
CDR3aa: CAISDPVRNQPQHF
CDR3nt: TGTGCCATCAGTGACCCAGTTCGCAATCAGCCCCAGCATTTT

abundance: many
v_gene: TRBV4-1
j_gene: TRBJ2-1
d_gene: -
CDR3aa: CASSQGLGPSYNEQFF
CDR3nt: TGCGCCAGCAGCCAAGGACTCGGGCCATCCTACAATGAGCAGTTCTTC

abundance: few
v_gene: TRBV12-5
j_gene: TRBJ1-2
d_gene: -
CDR3aa: CASGFVLNNGYTF
CDR3nt: TGTGCTAGTGGTTTCGTTCTCAATAATGGCTACACCTTC

abundance: many
v_gene: TRBV20-1
j_gene: TRBJ2-3
d_gene: TRBD2
CDR3aa: CSARDSLAEYTDTQYF
CDR3nt: TGCAGTGCTAGAGATAGTCTAGCGGAGTACACAGATACGCAGTATTTT

abundance: many
v_gene: TRBV10-3
j_gene: TRBJ1-2
d_gene: TRBD1
CDR3aa: CAISKGQGDNYGYTF
CDR3nt: TGTGCCATCAGTAAAGGACAGGGGGATAACTATGGCTACACCTTC

abundance: -
v_gene: TRBV5-4
j_gene: TRBJ2-7
d_gene: -
CDR3aa: CASSLERAGHEQYF
CDR3nt: TGTGCCAGCAGCTTGGAGCGGGCGGGCCACGAGCAGTACTTC

abundance: many
v_gene: TRBV5-1
j_gene: TRBJ2-1
d_gene: -
CDR3aa: CASRVYDNEQFF
CDR3nt: TGCGCCAGCAGAGTCTACGACAATGAGCAGTTCTTC

abundance: many
v_gene: TRBV7-2
j_gene: TRBJ1-3
d_gene: TRBD1
CDR3aa: CASRRRQGLRGNTIYF
CDR3nt: TGTGCCAGCAGGAGAAGACAGGGGCTACGCGGAAACACCATATATTTT

abundance: -
v_gene: TRBV5-1
j_gene: TRBJ2-7
d_gene: TRBD1
CDR3aa: CASSFAPGQGVHEQYF
CDR3nt: TGCGCCAGCAGCTTTGCCCCTGGACAGGGCGTCCACGAGCAGTACTTC

abundance: once
v_gene: TRBV19
j_gene: TRBJ2-3
d_gene: -
CDR3aa: CASSIGGVKQYF
CDR3nt: TGTGCCAGTAGTATAGGCGGGGTAAAGCAGTATTTT

abundance: -
v_gene: TRBV7-9
j_gene: TRBJ2-2
d_gene: TRBD1
CDR3aa: CASSPRGPGELFF
CDR3nt: TGTGCCAGCAGTCCCAGGGGGCCCGGGGAGCTGTTTTTT

abundance: -
v_gene: TRBV7-2
j_gene: TRBJ1-5
d_gene: TRBD1
CDR3aa: CASSLGGSGTGEGQPQHF
CDR3nt: TGTGCCAGCAGCTTGGGGGGTAGTGGGACAGGTGAGGGTCAGCCCCAGCATTTT

abundance: -
v_gene: TRBV29-1
j_gene: TRBJ2-3
d_gene: TRBD2
CDR3aa: CSAGSATGLGRADTQYF
CDR3nt: TGCAGCGCCGGCAGTGCCACAGGACTGGGGAGGGCAGATACGCAGTATTTT

abundance: -
v_gene: TRBV20-1
j_gene: TRBJ2-5
d_gene: TRBD2
CDR3aa: CSATGLAGEAQETQYF
CDR3nt: TGCAGTGCTACGGGACTAGCGGGAGAGGCGCAAGAGACCCAGTACTTC

abundance: many
v_gene: TRBV14
j_gene: TRBJ2-1
d_gene: -
CDR3aa: CASSYRPGNNNEQFF
CDR3nt: TGTGCCAGCAGCTACCGGCCAGGGAATAACAATGAGCAGTTCTTC

abundance: many
v_gene: TRBV10-3
j_gene: TRBJ1-2
d_gene: TRBD1
CDR3aa: CAIRTGDNYGYTF
CDR3nt: TGTGCCATCAGGACAGGGGATAACTATGGCTACACCTTC

abundance: few
v_gene: TRBV6-6
j_gene: TRBJ2-3
d_gene: TRBD2
CDR3aa: CASSYLASGSSTDTQYF
CDR3nt: TGTGCCAGCAGTTATTTGGCTAGCGGTAGTAGCACAGATACGCAGTATTTT

abundance: -
v_gene: TRBV7-2
j_gene: TRBJ1-5
d_gene: -
CDR3aa: CASSGLGGSEQPQHF
CDR3nt: TGTGCCAGCAGCGGCTTGGGGGGGAGCGAGCAGCCCCAGCATTTT

abundance: -
v_gene: TRBV4-1
j_gene: TRBJ1-2
d_gene: -
CDR3aa: CASSQDELRGYTF
CDR3nt: TGCGCCAGCAGCCAAGATGAACTGCGGGGCTACACCTTC

abundance: -
v_gene: TRBV19
j_gene: TRBJ1-2
d_gene: -
CDR3aa: CASSIGFPTNYGYTF
CDR3nt: TGTGCCAGTAGTATCGGGTTTCCTACTAACTATGGCTACACCTTC

abundance: -
v_gene: TRBV19
j_gene: TRBJ1-3
d_gene: -
CDR3aa: CASTDLYGYTIYF
CDR3nt: TGTGCCAGTACCGACCTCTATGGCTACACCATATATTTT

abundance: many
v_gene: TRBV6-5
j_gene: TRBJ1-5
d_gene: TRBD1
CDR3aa: CASSQTGGGFSNQPQHF
CDR3nt: TGTGCCAGCAGTCAGACAGGGGGCGGTTTTAGCAATCAGCCCCAGCATTTT

abundance: many
v_gene: TRBV9
j_gene: TRBJ1-6
d_gene: TRBD1
CDR3aa: CASSPGQGSNSPLHF
CDR3nt: TGTGCCAGCAGCCCCGGACAGGGGTCTAATTCACCCCTCCACTTT

abundance: -
v_gene: TRBV20-1
j_gene: TRBJ2-1
d_gene: TRBD2
CDR3aa: CSARVAGVYNEQFF
CDR3nt: TGCAGTGCTAGAGTGGCGGGAGTTTACAATGAGCAGTTCTTC

abundance: -
v_gene: TRBV20-1
j_gene: TRBJ1-1
d_gene: -
CDR3aa: CSASQGWGEAFF
CDR3nt: TGCAGTGCGTCACAGGGTTGGGGTGAAGCTTTCTTT

abundance: many
v_gene: TRBV19
j_gene: TRBJ1-3
d_gene: -
CDR3aa: CASEPTGFENTIYF
CDR3nt: TGTGCCTCCGAACCTACAGGGTTTGAAAACACCATATATTTT

abundance: few
v_gene: TRBV28
j_gene: TRBJ1-4
d_gene: -
CDR3aa: CASSSPDTPGKLFF
CDR3nt: TGTGCCAGCAGTTCCCCTGACACCCCTGGAAAACTGTTTTTT

abundance: -
v_gene: TRBV25-1
j_gene: TRBJ1-2
d_gene: TRBD1
CDR3aa: CASSDPRTGSYGYTF
CDR3nt: TGTGCCAGCAGTGATCCCCGGACAGGTTCCTATGGCTACACCTTC

abundance: -
v_gene: TRBV7-2
j_gene: TRBJ2-7
d_gene: TRBD1
CDR3aa: CASSLGRQGFDEQYF
CDR3nt: TGTGCCAGCAGCTTAGGGCGACAGGGTTTTGATGAGCAGTACTTC

abundance: -
v_gene: TRBV7-3
j_gene: TRBJ2-3
d_gene: TRBD2
CDR3aa: CASSWGASGGRADTQYF
CDR3nt: TGTGCCAGCAGCTGGGGGGCTAGCGGGGGGAGGGCAGATACGCAGTATTTT

abundance: many
v_gene: TRBV5-1
j_gene: TRBJ2-1
d_gene: -
CDR3aa: CASSLIQGPARYNEQFF
CDR3nt: TGCGCCAGCAGCTTGATTCAAGGGCCGGCAAGATACAATGAGCAGTTCTTC

abundance: many
v_gene: TRBV12-3/TRBV12-4
j_gene: TRBJ1-4
d_gene: -
CDR3aa: CASSQGDEKLFF
CDR3nt: TGTGCCAGCAGTCAGGGAGATGAAAAACTGTTTTTT

abundance: many
v_gene: TRBV12-3/TRBV12-4
j_gene: TRBJ1-4
d_gene: TRBD1
CDR3aa: CASSDSDRPNEKLFF
CDR3nt: TGTGCCAGCAGTGACTCGGACAGGCCCAATGAAAAACTGTTTTTT

abundance: many
v_gene: TRBV6-1
j_gene: TRBJ2-7
d_gene: TRBD2
CDR3aa: CASRPPSGRGSYEQYF
CDR3nt: TGTGCCAGCAGGCCGCCTAGCGGGAGAGGATCCTACGAGCAGTACTTC

abundance: many
v_gene: TRBV6-5
j_gene: TRBJ2-5
d_gene: -
CDR3aa: CASGVTGWETQYF
CDR3nt: TGTGCCAGCGGGGTCACTGGGTGGGAGACCCAGTACTTC

abundance: few
v_gene: TRBV11-3
j_gene: TRBJ2-2
d_gene: TRBD2
CDR3aa: CASSLVTSGRVTGELFF
CDR3nt: TGTGCCAGCAGCTTAGTAACTAGCGGGAGGGTCACCGGGGAGCTGTTTTTT

abundance: once
v_gene: TRBV2
j_gene: TRBJ2-2
d_gene: TRBD2
CDR3aa: CATSLGGAARIGELFF
CDR3nt: TGTGCCACTTCCCTCGGGGGGGCGGCGCGGATCGGGGAGCTGTTTTTT

abundance: once
v_gene: TRBV20-1
j_gene: TRBJ1-1
d_gene: -
CDR3aa: CSVPAVGGTEAFF
CDR3nt: TGCAGTGTCCCGGCAGTTGGGGGGACTGAAGCTTTCTTT

abundance: many
v_gene: TRBV7-3
j_gene: TRBJ2-1
d_gene: TRBD2
CDR3aa: CASSLQTSGRANFAEQFF
CDR3nt: TGTGCCAGCAGCTTACAAACTAGCGGGAGGGCCAATTTCGCTGAGCAGTTCTTC